The 3 T cell receptor beta chains in this list originate from one sample, sequenced in a study of T cells in localized non-small cell lung cancer. Clones were read by immunoSEQ multiplex PCR, and TCRdb kept only the in-frame ones, dropping some. The profile shows around 8,600 clones, around 87% of them singletons. Sequencing was performed on peripheral blood, taken before any cancer treatment. The receptors shown here come from a male donor older than 55 with stage III lung adenocarcinoma.

The chain carries TRBV11-1 and TRBJ1-1; 11 bases fit TRBD1. V was clipped by 5 bases and J by 5 bases; unmatched bases: 7. The CDR3 spans 15 residues. Germline V CDR1 and CDR2: SGHAT, FQDESV (reference sequence). CDR3 residues: CASSLGGQGETEAFF. The DNA for the CDR3 is TGTGCCAGCAGCCTAGGGGGACAGGGGGAGACTGAAGCTTTCTTT.

V is TRBV19 and J is TRBJ2-5; TRBD2 matches at 8 bases. After removal of 7 bases from V and 1 base from J, the junction contained 11 bases not matched to a gene. The CDR3 extends over 16 amino acids. Germline-derived CDR1 and CDR2 are LNHDA and SQIVND (reference sequence). CDR3 in amino acids: CASTPVLAGFQETQYF. The CDR3 DNA reads as TGTGCCAGTACCCCGGTCCTAGCGGGTTTCCAAGAGACCCAGTACTTC. Variable domain in full (rest from reference TRBV19 and TRBJ2-5): DGGITQSPKYLFRKEGQNVTLSCEQNLNHDAMYWYRQDPGQGLRLIYYSQIVNDFQKGDIAEGYSVSREKKESFPLTVTSAQKNPTAFYLCASTPVLAGFQETQYFGPGTRLLVL.

This chain links TRBV30 with TRBJ2-5; 9 bases map to TRBD1. There are 16 residues in the CDR3. Germline V gene lookup returns CDR1 GTSNPN and CDR2 SVGIG (reference sequence). V lost 2 bases, J lost 5 bases, and 12 bases stayed unmatched. For the CDR3, the DNA is TGTGCCTGGAGTTCGGCCGGGACAGGGTTGAGGGAGACCCAGTACTTC. Protein sequence: CAWSSAGTGLRETQYF.